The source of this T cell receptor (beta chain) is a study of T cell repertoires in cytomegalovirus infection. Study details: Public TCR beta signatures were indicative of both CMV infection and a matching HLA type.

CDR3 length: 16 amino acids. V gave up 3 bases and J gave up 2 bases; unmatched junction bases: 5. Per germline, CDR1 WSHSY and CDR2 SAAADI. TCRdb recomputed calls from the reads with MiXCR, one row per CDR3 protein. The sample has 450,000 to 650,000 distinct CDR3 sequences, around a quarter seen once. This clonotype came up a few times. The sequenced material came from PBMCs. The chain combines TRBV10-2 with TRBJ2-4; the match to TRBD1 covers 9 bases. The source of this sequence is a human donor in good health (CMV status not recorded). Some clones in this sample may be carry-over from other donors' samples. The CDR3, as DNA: TGCGCCAGCAGTGATCCTGACAGGGGGTCCAAAAACATTCAGTACTTC. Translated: CASSDPDRGSKNIQYF.